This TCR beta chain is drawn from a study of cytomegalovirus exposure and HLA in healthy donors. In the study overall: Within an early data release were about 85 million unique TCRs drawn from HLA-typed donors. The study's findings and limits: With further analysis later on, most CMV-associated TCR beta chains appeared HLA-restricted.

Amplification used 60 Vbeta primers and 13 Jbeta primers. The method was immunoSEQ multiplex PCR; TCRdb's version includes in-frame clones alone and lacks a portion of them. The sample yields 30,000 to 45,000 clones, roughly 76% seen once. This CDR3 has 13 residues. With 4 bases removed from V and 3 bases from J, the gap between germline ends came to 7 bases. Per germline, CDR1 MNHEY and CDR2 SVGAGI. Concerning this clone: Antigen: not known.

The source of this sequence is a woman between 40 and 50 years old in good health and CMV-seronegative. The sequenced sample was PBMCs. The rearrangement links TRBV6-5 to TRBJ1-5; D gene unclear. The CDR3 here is CASSFSNNQPQHF. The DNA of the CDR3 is TGTGCCAGCAGTTTTTCCAACAATCAGCCCCAGCATTTT.